This TCR beta chain was sequenced in a study of cytomegalovirus exposure and HLA in healthy donors. The CDR3 runs to 14 residues. V was pared by 8 bases and J by 4 bases, with 16 bases between. Germline lookup yields CDR1 SEHNR and CDR2 FQNEAQ (reference sequence). Primers included in the PCR were 60 Vbeta and 13 Jbeta primers. Method: immunoSEQ multiplex PCR; TCRdb's copy keeps in-frame clones and lacks some. Among some 97,000 clones listed, approximately 72% were seen once. J is TRBJ2-3 and V is TRBV7-9; D is possibly TRBD1 (6 bases). Source material: PBMCs. The sequence was obtained from a male donor in good health and CMV-seropositive. This CDR3 reads CASCPRGMADTQYF. In nucleotides, the CDR3 is TGTGCCAGCTGCCCTAGGGGGATGGCAGATACGCAGTATTTT.